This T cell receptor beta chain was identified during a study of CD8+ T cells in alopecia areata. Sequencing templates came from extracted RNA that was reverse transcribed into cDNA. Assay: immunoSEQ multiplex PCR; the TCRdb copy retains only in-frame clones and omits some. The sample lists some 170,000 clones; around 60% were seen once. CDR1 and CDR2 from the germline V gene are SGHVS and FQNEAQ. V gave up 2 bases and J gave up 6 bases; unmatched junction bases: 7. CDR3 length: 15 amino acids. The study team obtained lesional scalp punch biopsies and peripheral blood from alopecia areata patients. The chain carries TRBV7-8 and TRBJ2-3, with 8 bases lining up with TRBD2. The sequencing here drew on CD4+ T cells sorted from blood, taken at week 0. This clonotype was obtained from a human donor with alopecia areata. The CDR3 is CASSLLRGGPDTQYF. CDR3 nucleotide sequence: TGTGCCAGCAGCTTACTACGGGGGGGCCCGGATACGCAGTATTTT.